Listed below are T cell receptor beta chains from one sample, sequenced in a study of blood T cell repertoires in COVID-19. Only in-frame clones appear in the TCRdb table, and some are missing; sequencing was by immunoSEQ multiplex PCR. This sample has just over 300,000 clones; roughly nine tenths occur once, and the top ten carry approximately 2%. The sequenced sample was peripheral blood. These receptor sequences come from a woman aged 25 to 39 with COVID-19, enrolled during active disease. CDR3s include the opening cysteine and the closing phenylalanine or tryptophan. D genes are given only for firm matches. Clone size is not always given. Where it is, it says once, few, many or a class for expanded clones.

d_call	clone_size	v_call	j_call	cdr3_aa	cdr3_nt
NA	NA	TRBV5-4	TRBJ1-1	CALSGASEAFF	TGTGCCCTGAGTGGTGCGTCGGAAGCTTTCTTT
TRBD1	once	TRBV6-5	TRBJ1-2	CASTRTGDVDGYTF	TGTGCCAGCACTAGGACAGGGGACGTCGATGGCTACACCTTC
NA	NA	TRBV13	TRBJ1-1	CASSTTTDSLPPEAFF	TGTGCCAGCAGCACAACGACGGACAGCTTACCCCCTGAAGCTTTCTTT
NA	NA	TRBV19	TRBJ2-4	CASSSQGRNIQYF	TGTGCCAGTAGTTCCCAGGGGCGAAACATTCAGTACTTC
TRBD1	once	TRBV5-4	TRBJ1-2	CASSSPTRPGGVGYTF	TGTGCCAGCAGCTCGCCGACTCGACCAGGGGGCGTCGGCTACACCTTC
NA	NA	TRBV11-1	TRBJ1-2	CASSYQGSGGYTF	TGTGCCAGCAGCTATCAGGGGTCCGGTGGCTACACCTTC
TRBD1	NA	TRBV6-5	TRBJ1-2	CATRDRGMPLYGYTF	TGTGCCACCAGGGACAGGGGAATGCCACTCTATGGCTACACCTTC
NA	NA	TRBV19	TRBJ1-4	CASSPRTKGEKLFF	TGTGCCAGTAGTCCGAGGACTAAAGGCGAAAAACTGTTTTTT
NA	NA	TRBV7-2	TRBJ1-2	CASSLAREGGYTF	TGTGCCAGCAGCTTAGCGAGGGAAGGGGGCTACACCTTC
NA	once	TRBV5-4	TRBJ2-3	CASSLAGSPDTQYF	TGTGCCAGCAGCTTGGCGGGTAGCCCAGATACGCAGTATTTT
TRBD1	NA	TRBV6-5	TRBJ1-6	CGSGTAIPNSPLHF	TGTGGGAGTGGGACAGCCATTCCGAATTCACCCCTCCACTTT
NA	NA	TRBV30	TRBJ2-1	CAWNSLGPYNEQFF	TGTGCCTGGAATTCCCTGGGCCCCTACAATGAGCAGTTCTTC
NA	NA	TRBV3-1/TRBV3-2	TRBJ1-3	CASSHFTRNTIYF	TGTGCCAGCAGCCATTTTACACGAAACACCATATATTTT
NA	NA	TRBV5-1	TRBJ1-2	CASSQRVADRLYGYTF	TGCGCCAGCAGCCAACGGGTGGCTGACAGGCTCTATGGCTACACCTTC
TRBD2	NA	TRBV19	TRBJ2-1	CASSIFPRGLAGYEQFF	TGTGCCAGTAGTATATTCCCCCGGGGGCTAGCGGGTTATGAGCAGTTCTTC
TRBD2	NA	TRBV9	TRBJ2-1	CASGTSGGGEQFF	TGTGCCAGCGGGACTAGCGGGGGTGGCGAGCAGTTCTTC
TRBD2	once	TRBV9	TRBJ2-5	CASSIAGGQETQYF	TGTGCCAGCAGCATAGCGGGGGGGCAAGAGACCCAGTACTTC
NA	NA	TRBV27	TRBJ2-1	CASSFFWGESYNEQFF	TGTGCCAGCAGTTTCTTTTGGGGGGAGTCCTACAATGAGCAGTTCTTC
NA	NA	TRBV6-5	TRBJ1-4	CASRTRQARGEKLFF	TGTGCCAGCAGGACCAGACAGGCCCGAGGGGAAAAACTGTTTTTT
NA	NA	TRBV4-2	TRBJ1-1	CASSQDSPAQVQGRDTEAFF	TGTGCCAGCAGCCAAGACTCCCCGGCCCAGGTCCAGGGGAGGGACACTGAAGCTTTCTTT
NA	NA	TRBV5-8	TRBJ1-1	CASSFWARGTEAFF	TGTGCCAGCAGCTTCTGGGCCAGGGGCACTGAAGCTTTCTTT
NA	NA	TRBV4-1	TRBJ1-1	CASSLGGSGANTEAFF	TGCGCCAGCAGCCTTGGAGGATCAGGGGCTAACACTGAAGCTTTCTTT
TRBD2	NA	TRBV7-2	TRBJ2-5	CASSLPGGTQYF	TGTGCCAGCAGCTTACCGGGGGGGACCCAGTACTTC
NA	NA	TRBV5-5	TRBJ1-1	CASSFLSQGMNTEAFF	TGTGCCAGCAGCTTCCTCAGCCAGGGGATGAACACTGAAGCTTTCTTT
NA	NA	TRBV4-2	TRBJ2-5	CASSQEGGVVFETQYF	TGTGCCAGCAGCCAAGAGGGCGGGGTCGTTTTTGAGACCCAGTACTTC
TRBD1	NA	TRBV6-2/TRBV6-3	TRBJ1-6	CASSRTGSNSPLHF	TGTGCCAGCAGTCGGACAGGGAGTAATTCACCCCTCCACTTT
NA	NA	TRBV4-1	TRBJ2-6	CASSQGRGPSSGANVLTF	TGCGCCAGCAGCCAAGGACGGGGTCCCTCCTCTGGGGCCAACGTCCTGACTTTC
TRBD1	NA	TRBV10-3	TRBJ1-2	CAIGQGVANYGYTF	TGTGCCATCGGACAGGGGGTTGCTAACTATGGCTACACCTTC
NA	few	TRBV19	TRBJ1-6	CASSIGSLPLHF	TGTGCCAGTAGTATAGGTAGCCTACCCCTCCACTTT
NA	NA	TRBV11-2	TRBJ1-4	CASTGGATGEKLFF	TGTGCCAGCACCGGGGGGGCGACGGGCGAAAAACTGTTTTTT
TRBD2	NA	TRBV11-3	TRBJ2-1	CASSLDGTSGGEQFF	TGTGCCAGCAGCTTAGATGGGACTAGCGGGGGCGAGCAGTTCTTC
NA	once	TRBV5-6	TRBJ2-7	CASSLNSPYEQYF	TGTGCCAGCAGCTTAAACAGCCCGTACGAGCAGTACTTC
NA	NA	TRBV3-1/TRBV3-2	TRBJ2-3	CASSHRGTDTQYF	TGTGCCAGCAGTCACAGGGGCACAGATACGCAGTATTTT
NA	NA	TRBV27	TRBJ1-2	CASSPVSGREPYGYTF	TGTGCCAGCAGCCCTGTTTCGGGTCGTGAACCCTATGGCTACACCTTC
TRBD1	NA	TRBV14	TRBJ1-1	CASSQDGGTGVVYHRNAEAFF	TGTGCCAGCAGCCAAGATGGAGGGACAGGGGTGGTGTATCACCGGAACGCTGAAGCTTTCTTT
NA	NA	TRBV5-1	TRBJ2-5	CASSLGYRTGTQYF	TGCGCCAGCAGCTTGGGGTACCGGACTGGGACCCAGTACTTC
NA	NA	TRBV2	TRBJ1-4	CASSGTLEKLFF	TGTGCCAGCAGTGGGACATTAGAAAAACTGTTTTTT
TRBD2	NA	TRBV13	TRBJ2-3	CASSPVGSGGALSDTQYF	TGTGCCAGCAGCCCAGTCGGTAGCGGGGGGGCCTTGTCAGATACGCAGTATTTT
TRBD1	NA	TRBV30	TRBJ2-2	CAWSTWDSYTGELFF	TGTGCCTGGAGCACCTGGGACAGTTACACCGGGGAGCTGTTTTTT
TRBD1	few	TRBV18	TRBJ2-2	CASSGDSTITGELFF	TGTGCCAGCTCGGGGGACAGCACAATAACAGGGGAGCTGTTTTTT
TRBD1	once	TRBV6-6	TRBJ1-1	CASRPSDRDFAEAFF	TGTGCCAGCAGACCGTCGGACAGGGATTTCGCTGAAGCTTTCTTT